Below, 21 T cell receptor beta chains from the same sample are listed, as sequenced in a study of blood T cell repertoires in COVID-19 (dated by TCRdb to the early 2020s). Libraries were built with the immunoSEQ multiplex PCR assay. The immuneACCESS repertoire file appears here via TCRdb, limited to in-frame rearrangements. These files lack a portion of the clones; in checked studies, under half of the deficit traces to unresolved V genes, and the cause of the others is not known. This sample is represented by 200,000 to 250,000 clones; about 86% of them were singletons. Roughly 15% of the sample rests with the top ten. Sequencing was done on a sample of PBMCs or T cells enriched from blood (not recorded which). These receptors came from a woman between 45 and 65 years old with acute COVID-19.

The V call is TRBV6-9, the J call TRBJ2-7; TRBD1 agrees at 7 bases. V shed 4 bases and J 3 bases; nucleotides not matched to a gene: 0. CDR3 length: 12 amino acids. Germline-derived CDR1 and CDR2 are MNHGY and SVAAGI. Here the CDR3 DNA reads TGTGCCAGCAGTTGGGACAGCTACGAGCAGTACTTC. It codes for CASSWDSYEQYF.

The CDR3 loop reads CASSPSTSVNEQFF. CDR3 DNA: TGTGCCAGCTCACCAAGCACTAGCGTCAATGAGCAGTTCTTC. The chain joins TRBV18 to TRBJ2-1, with TRBD2 matching 7 bases. This CDR3 comprises 14 residues. The V gene end was trimmed by 2 bases and the J gene end by 6 bases; junction bases not matched to a gene: 4. From germline, CDR1 is KGHSH and CDR2 LQKENI.

The chain employs TRBV9 and TRBJ1-2; D not resolved. Looked up from germline, CDR1 is SGDLS and CDR2 is YYNGEE. This CDR3 comprises 15 residues. Trimming left V 3 bases short and J 7 bases short, with 19 bases between. The CDR3 sequence is CASSARGGGSLGYTF. In nucleotides, the CDR3 is TGTGCCAGCAGCGCTAGAGGTGGAGGGTCTCTTGGCTACACCTTC. Full variable domain (rest looked up from reference TRBV9 and TRBJ1-2): DSGVTQTPKHLITATGQRVTLRCSPRSGDLSVYWYQQSLDQGLQFLIQYYNGEERAKGNILERFSAQQFPDLHSELNLSSLELGDSALYFCASSARGGGSLGYTFGSGTRLTVV.

J is TRBJ2-1 and V is TRBV19; 8 bases agree with TRBD2. The V segment lost 7 bases and the J segment 9 bases; nucleotides outside the gene matches: 17. Germline-derived CDR1 and CDR2 are LNHDA and SQIVND (reference sequence). The CDR3 has 16 amino acids. The CDR3 sequence: CASTPQVGLGPVEQFF. Written as DNA, the CDR3 is TGTGCCAGTACCCCCCAAGTGGGACTAGGGCCCGTTGAGCAGTTCTTC.

The rearrangement joins TRBV3-1 (or the pseudogene TRBV3-2) to TRBJ2-3, with TRBD2 matching over 10 bases. This CDR3 has 16 residues. The ends lost 6 bases at V and 1 base at J; junction bases unmatched: 7. The V gene's germline CDR1 is LGHDT and CDR2 YNNKEL (reference sequence). The CDR3 DNA reads as TGTGCCAGCAGACGGACTAGCGGACAACGCACAGATACGCAGTATTTT. It codes for CASRRTSGQRTDTQYF.

This sequence joins TRBV2 and TRBJ1-2, with D uncertain. The germline V gene encodes CDR1 SNHLY and CDR2 FYNNEI. The CDR3 has 13 amino acids. V shed 2 bases and J shed 7 bases, with 11 bases lying between them. This CDR3 reads CASSERRRGGYTF. The CDR3 nucleotides are TGTGCCAGCAGTGAAAGGCGCCGAGGTGGCTACACCTTC.

The gene calls are TRBV28 and TRBJ1-5, with D uncertain. CDR3 size: 12 residues. Germline V gene sequence: CDR1 MDHEN, CDR2 SYDVKM. Trimming pared 6 bases from V and 4 bases from J, leaving 7 bases between. The CDR3 coding sequence is TGTGCCAGCAGGTCGTCGAATCAGCCCCAGCATTTT. It encodes CASRSSNQPQHF.

The rearrangement joins TRBV28 to TRBJ1-1; TRBD1 matches 7 bases. CDR1 MDHEN and CDR2 SYDVKM come from the germline V gene. The trim removed 7 bases at V and 3 bases at J, leaving 11 bases unmatched. The CDR3 runs to 15 residues. The CDR3 region has the DNA TGTGCCAGCATCCTGGGACAGCCACCTTACACTGAAGCTTTCTTT. It translates to CASILGQPPYTEAFF.

The chain recombines TRBV27 with TRBJ2-1, with 9 positions matching TRBD1. V was clipped by 1 base and J by 9 bases; unmatched bases: 7. CDR3 size: 15 residues. Germline CDR1 MNHEY, CDR2 SMNVEV (reference sequence). The CDR3 here is CASSLWDRVGAEQFF. The CDR3 DNA follows: TGTGCCAGCAGTTTATGGGACAGGGTAGGCGCTGAGCAGTTCTTC.

The chain combines TRBV4-3 with TRBJ1-1; D possibly corresponds to TRBD1 (5 bases). Germline loops: CDR1 LGHNA, CDR2 YSLEER. V was clipped by 0 bases and J by 8 bases, with 10 bases between them. The CDR3 is 13 residues long. The CDR3 coding sequence is TGCGCCAGCAGCCAAGATTCAAGGACAGAAGCTTTCTTT. Protein product: CASSQDSRTEAFF.

The V call is TRBV7-9, the J call TRBJ2-7, with 8 bases that match TRBD1. Trimming removed 6 bases from V and 3 bases from J; junction bases left unmatched: 4. The V gene's germline CDR1 is SEHNR and CDR2 FQNEAQ (reference sequence). CDR3 length equals 13 residues. The CDR3 protein is CASSRQGYYEQYF. The CDR3 DNA follows: TGTGCCAGCAGTAGACAGGGGTACTACGAGCAGTACTTC.

The gene calls are TRBV10-1 and TRBJ2-7; 7 nucleotides match TRBD2. J was trimmed by 2 bases and V by 8 bases; bases with no gene match: 9. The CDR3 has 14 amino acids. Germline CDR1 is WNHNN and CDR2 is SYGVQD (reference sequence). The CDR3, as DNA: TGCGCCAGCGGAGGACTAGAGACTACCTACGAGCAGTACTTC. Translation gives CASGGLETTYEQYF.

The chain recombines TRBV19 with TRBJ2-7; 9 nucleotides agree with TRBD2. The CDR3 is made up of 14 amino acids. V shed 7 bases, J shed 4 bases, and the junction held 8 bases outside the gene matches. Germline-derived CDR1 and CDR2 are LNHDA and SQIVND (reference sequence). CDR3 sequence (DNA): TGTGCCAGTAAGACCGGGACTAGCAGTTACGAGCAGTACTTC. Protein product: CASKTGTSSYEQYF.

This clone was detected once. The gene calls are TRBV5-1 and TRBJ2-7; 10 positions agree with TRBD2. With V trimmed by 5 bases and J by 3 bases, 8 bases remained unmatched. CDR3 size: 15 residues. Germline V lookup: CDR1 SGHRS, CDR2 YFSETQ. In DNA form, the CDR3 reads TGCGCCAGCAGTTTACTAGCGGGGCCGGTCTACGAGCAGTACTTC. This translates into CASSLLAGPVYEQYF.

The chain combines TRBV5-1 with TRBJ2-3; the D gene is possibly TRBD1 (5 bases). The CDR3 totals 14 residues. Germline V lookup: CDR1 SGHRS, CDR2 YFSETQ. Trimming shortened V by 4 bases and J by 6 bases, and 15 bases separated the two germline ends. CDR3 DNA: TGCGCCAGCAGCCCAGGGTCGTCTGGGGATACGCAGTATTTT. As protein: CASSPGSSGDTQYF.

The chain links TRBV6-5 to TRBJ2-7, with TRBD1 identical over 9 bases. This CDR3 contains 15 residues. Germline CDR1 and CDR2: MNHEY and SVGAGI. V shed 2 bases, J shed 0 bases, and the junction held 2 bases outside the gene matches. Written as DNA, the CDR3 is TGTGCCAGCAGTTACGGGACAGGGCTCTCCTACGAGCAGTACTTC. Translated, it gives CASSYGTGLSYEQYF.

The rearrangement uses TRBV28 and TRBJ2-4; 7 nucleotides agree with TRBD2. The germline CDR1 and CDR2 sequences are MDHEN and SYDVKM. The ends lost 5 bases at V and 6 bases at J; junction bases unmatched: 7. The CDR3 totals 14 residues. The chain's CDR3 is CASSQAGVGNIQYF. CDR3 nucleotides: TGTGCCAGCAGTCAGGCGGGGGTAGGAAACATTCAGTACTTC.

This clone was observed a few times. This chain links TRBV6-5 with TRBJ2-6, with a tentative D call TRBD2 (5 bases). Between the trimmed V and J ends, which lost 5 bases and 0 bases, there was a span of 8 bases. Germline CDR1 and CDR2: MNHEY and SVGAGI. The CDR3 extends over 15 amino acids. Here the CDR3 DNA reads TGTGCCAGCAGTAGGCGGGTCTCTGGGGCCAACGTCCTGACTTTC. Translation: CASSRRVSGANVLTF.

This clone was seen a handful of times. This chain connects TRBV19 to TRBJ1-1; 8 bases agree with TRBD1. The CDR3 consists of 15 residues. After removal of 3 bases from V and 1 base from J, the junction contained 4 bases not matched to a gene. CDR1 is LNHDA, CDR2 SQIVND, per germline (reference sequence). The CDR3 nucleotides are TGTGCCAGTAGTATCCCCGGGACAGGGAACACTGAAGCTTTCTTT. This sequence encodes CASSIPGTGNTEAFF.

J is TRBJ1-2 and V is TRBV9, with D perhaps matching TRBD1 (5 bases). This CDR3 spans 12 amino acids. The V end was cut by 2 bases, the J end by 3 bases, with 5 bases between. Germline CDR1 and CDR2: SGDLS and YYNGEE. DNA for the CDR3: TGTGCCAGCAGCGTCAGGGACTATGGCTACACCTTC. This gives the protein CASSVRDYGYTF. Using reference TRBV9 and TRBJ1-2 for the parts outside the CDR3, the full variable domain is DSGVTQTPKHLITATGQRVTLRCSPRSGDLSVYWYQQSLDQGLQFLIQYYNGEERAKGNILERFSAQQFPDLHSELNLSSLELGDSALYFCASSVRDYGYTFGSGTRLTVV.

This clone was seen a single time. The CDR3 bases are TGTGCCAGCAGCTTGCGGCTCGGGTTCAATGAAAAACTGTTTTTT. As protein: CASSLRLGFNEKLFF. The chain joins TRBV5-6 to TRBJ1-4, with D unresolved. From germline, CDR1 is SGHDT and CDR2 YYEEEE. This CDR3 contains 15 residues. The ends were cut back, 1 base at V and 5 bases at J, with 12 bases in the middle.